A single sample is the source of the 4 T cell receptor beta chains below, sequenced in a study of T cell responses to AZD1222 COVID-19 vaccine. The assay was immunoSEQ multiplex PCR, and TCRdb's table has in-frame clones only and misses some. The repertoire has approximately 120,000 clones, roughly 91% of them found once; the top ten carry 4% to 5.5%. Sequencing used peripheral blood, obtained on day 0 of MenACWY control vaccination. The receptors here all came from an adult in good health.

The chain is built from TRBV18 and TRBJ2-1, with 8 bases identical to TRBD2. V gave up 3 bases and J gave up 3 bases; unmatched junction bases: 4. The CDR3 sequence is 15 residues long. CDR1 is KGHSH and CDR2 is LQKENI in the germline V gene. CDR3 residues: CASSPRLAGYNEQFF. CDR3 DNA sequence: TGTGCCAGCTCACCTCGCCTAGCGGGCTACAATGAGCAGTTCTTC.

The V call is TRBV6-2 or TRBV6-3, the J call TRBJ1-6; D is undetermined. CDR1 and CDR2 from the germline V gene are MNHEY and SVGEGT. V lost 5 bases and J 0 bases, leaving 14 bases between the germline ends. The CDR3 loop spans 17 amino acids. CDR3 protein: CASSQPIPSSYNSPLHF. The CDR3 DNA is TGTGCCAGCAGTCAACCAATTCCGAGCTCCTATAATTCACCCCTCCACTTT.

V usage is TRBV24-1 and J usage is TRBJ2-2; a weak D match, TRBD1 (6 bases). V shed 4 bases and J shed 7 bases, with 9 bases lying between them. This CDR3 has 13 amino acids. Germline CDR1 KGHDR, CDR2 SFDVKD. CDR3 sequence: CATSEQGFGELFF. The DNA for the CDR3 is TGTGCCACCAGTGAACAGGGATTCGGGGAGCTGTTTTTT.

The rearrangement links TRBV5-1 to TRBJ1-2; D is perhaps TRBD1 (6 bases). The CDR3 extends over 13 amino acids. The V end was cut by 0 bases, the J end by 7 bases, with 10 bases between. Germline CDR1 is SGHRS and CDR2 is YFSETQ. The CDR3 spells CASSLDRVGGYTF. The CDR3 nucleotides read TGCGCCAGCAGCTTGGACAGGGTTGGTGGCTACACCTTC.